This TCR beta chain comes out of a study of cytomegalovirus exposure and HLA in healthy donors. The study, taken as a whole, reports: Later analysis identified several of the most significant clusters that appeared linked to common viral pathogens. Some 16,000 TCR beta sequences were associated with HLA alleles at 0.05 false discovery rate in a later analysis.

Germline V lookup: CDR1 SGDLS, CDR2 YYNGEE. The CDR3 sequence is 14 residues long. Trimming at V came to 3 bases and at J to 4 bases, leaving 4 bases not matched to a gene. Notes on this clone: Antigen specificity is unknown.

With 60 Vbeta and 13 Jbeta primers, the PCR was carried out. The method was immunoSEQ multiplex PCR; TCRdb's version includes in-frame clones alone and lacks a portion of them. Among 150,000 to 200,000 clones listed, roughly 90% were seen once. This sequence was found in a woman aged 18-29 years in good health and CMV-seronegative. Sequencing was done on a sample of PBMCs. V gene TRBV9 combines with J gene TRBJ1-5; 7 bases align to TRBD1. Written as DNA, the CDR3 is TGTGCCAGCAGCGCCGGACAGGTGAATCAGCCCCAGCATTTT. Amino acids: CASSAGQVNQPQHF.